This is a list of T cell receptor beta chains from one sample in a study of vaccination effects on CD4 cells after COVID-19. Sequenced by immunoSEQ multiplex PCR; TCRdb stores in-frame clones only, minus some. The repertoire includes about 20,000 clones, approximately 81% of them detected once, and roughly 15% sits in the top ten. These receptors lack a known antigen. The source material was CD4+ T cells from PBMCs cultured with SARS-CoV-2 spike peptides, sampled before COVID-19 vaccination. These receptors all stem from a human donor who had a prior SARS-CoV-2 infection. The CDR3 runs from the conserved cysteine through the conserved F or W. A D gene is named only where the DNA matches it firmly. Not all rows give a size; the values are once, few, many and, for expanded clones, a class.

j_call	clone_size	v_call	cdr3_length	d_call	cdr3_nt	cdr3_aa
TRBJ2-2	-	TRBV5-4	13	-	TGTGCCAGCAGCTTCCGGGTCACCGGGGAGCTGTTTTTT	CASSFRVTGELFF
TRBJ2-2	-	TRBV7-9	12	-	TGTGCCAGCAGCGGACCGGCCGGGGAGCTGTTTTTT	CASSGPAGELFF
TRBJ2-1	-	TRBV11-3	18	TRBD2	TGTGCCAGCAGCTTAGCGGGGGGTAGCGGGTTGCGGAACAATGAGCAGTTCTTC	CASSLAGGSGLRNNEQFF
TRBJ2-3	-	TRBV29-1	12	-	TGCAGCGTTGACTCAGACACAGATACGCAGTATTTT	CSVDSDTDTQYF
TRBJ2-3	-	TRBV6-5	12	-	TGTGCCAGCAGTCCTACTCAAGATACGCAGTATTTT	CASSPTQDTQYF
TRBJ2-3	-	TRBV6-5	15	-	TGTGCCAGCAGTTACGACGGGACTTTTTTAGATACGCAGTATTTT	CASSYDGTFLDTQYF
TRBJ2-3	-	TRBV7-3	14	-	TGTGCCAGCAGCCCCGGATATAGCACAGATACGCAGTATTTT	CASSPGYSTDTQYF
TRBJ1-3	-	TRBV27	16	TRBD1	TGTGCCAGCAGTCCCGGACAGGGTGTAGGAGGAAACACCATATATTTT	CASSPGQGVGGNTIYF
TRBJ1-1	-	TRBV7-2	13	-	TGTGCCAGCAGCTTTGGACAGTCCACTGAAGCTTTCTTT	CASSFGQSTEAFF
TRBJ2-3	-	TRBV7-3	17	-	TGTGCCAGCAGCTTAGGTGGTTCGGGGGGCCGGGCAGATACGCAGTATTTT	CASSLGGSGGRADTQYF
TRBJ2-1	-	TRBV5-1	15	TRBD2	TGCGCCAGCAGCTCGGGACTAGCGGATTACAATGAGCAGTTCTTC	CASSSGLADYNEQFF
TRBJ2-3	-	TRBV7-3	14	-	TGTGCCAGCAGCTTATCTGTTGCCGGGAATACGCAGTATTTT	CASSLSVAGNTQYF
TRBJ1-2	-	TRBV19	15	TRBD1	TGTGCCAGTAGTATTCTGAACAGGGGGAAAGAAGGCTACACCTTC	CASSILNRGKEGYTF
TRBJ1-2	-	TRBV7-9	11	-	TGTGCCAGCAGCCGGGGCGGGGGCTACACCTTC	CASSRGGGYTF
TRBJ1-2	-	TRBV28	12	-	TGTGCCAGCAGTTTACGGGACAATGGCTACACCTTC	CASSLRDNGYTF
TRBJ1-2	-	TRBV7-9	15	-	TGTGCCAGCAGCTTAGCTACTGGGGGTTACTATGGCTACACCTTC	CASSLATGGYYGYTF
TRBJ2-1	-	TRBV28	17	TRBD2	TGTGCCAGCAGTCCTGCACCTAGCGGGAGGGGTGACAATGAGCAGTTCTTC	CASSPAPSGRGDNEQFF
TRBJ2-3	-	TRBV27	14	-	TGTGCCAGCAGTTTGGTTAGGCTCGCAGATACGCAGTATTTT	CASSLVRLADTQYF
TRBJ1-6	-	TRBV3-1/TRBV3-2	15	-	TGTGCCAGCAGCCAAAGGGGCCAGGGGAATTCACCCCTCCACTTT	CASSQRGQGNSPLHF
TRBJ1-2	few	TRBV3-1/TRBV3-2	15	-	TGTGCCAGCAGCCAAGGGGACGGGACTAACTATGGCTACACCTTC	CASSQGDGTNYGYTF
TRBJ1-4	-	TRBV5-1	17	-	TGCGCCAGCAGCTTGGGCTATTCAGCTGCAACTAATGAAAAACTGTTTTTT	CASSLGYSAATNEKLFF
TRBJ2-3	-	TRBV6-1	13	-	TGTGCCAGCAGAACCGGGACGGGAGATACGCAGTATTTT	CASRTGTGDTQYF
TRBJ2-3	-	TRBV30	13	-	TGTGCCTGGATCCGGAAGGGGGGAGATACGCAGTATTTT	CAWIRKGGDTQYF